This T cell receptor (beta chain) emerged from a study of tissue T cells after allogeneic stem cell transplantation. Time point noted: mouse harvest day 14 after allogeneic transplant. Each mouse received 10^7 T-cell-depleted marrow cells plus 10^6 splenic CD5+ T cells by tail vein. TCRdb's copy holds only in-frame clones and misses some; the assay was immunoSEQ multiplex PCR. Here the sample spans several thousand clones, 45% being singletons. V was pared by 0 bases and J by 5 bases, with 3 bases of the junction left unmatched. The germline CDR1 and CDR2 sequences are SGHSN and HYEKVE. The CDR3 runs 15 residues. In the case of this clone: Gene names are mouse gene names. From the germline J gene comes the end of the CDR3, since the read stops 1 residue before it.

The specimen sequenced was gut tissue. The chain carries TRBV12-1 and TRBJ2-5; 11 bases agree with TRBD1. This clonotype originated in a female BALB/c mouse given C57BL/6 T cells with graft-versus-host disease after an allogeneic hematopoietic cell transplant. This CDR3 reads CASSLRDRGRDTQYF. The covered CDR3 bases are TGTGCCAGCTCTCTCCGGGACAGGGGGAGAGACACCCAGTAC. Full variable domain (missing parts from reference TRBV12-1 and TRBJ2-5): DSGVVQSPRHIIKEKGGRSVLTCIPISGHSNVVWYQQTLGKELKFLIQHYEKVERDKGFLPSRFSVQQFDDYHSEMNMSALELEDSAMYFCASSLRDRGRDTQYFGPGTRLLVL.